Listed below are T cell receptor beta chains from one sample, sequenced in a study of blood T cell repertoires in COVID-19. Using immunoSEQ multiplex PCR, the repertoire was profiled, and TCRdb retains in-frame clones only, with some absent. The sample lists about 330,000 clones, more than 90% occurring once. The sequenced material came from PBMCs or T cells enriched from blood (not recorded which). All receptors derive from a woman aged 25 to 39 who had recovered from COVID-19. The CDR3 runs from the conserved cysteine through the conserved F or W. The D gene is left open where the match is weak. A row's size may be missing; if present it is once, few, many or a size class.

d_gene: .; j_gene: TRBJ2-6; abundance: .; v_gene: TRBV6-2/TRBV6-3; CDR3aa: CASSYWRGPSGANVLTF; CDR3nt: TGTGCCAGCAGTTACTGGCGGGGACCTTCTGGGGCCAACGTCCTGACTTTC
d_gene: .; j_gene: TRBJ1-3; abundance: few; v_gene: TRBV12-3/TRBV12-4; CDR3aa: CASSFGDTIYF; CDR3nt: TGTGCCAGCAGTTTCGGGGACACCATATATTTT
d_gene: .; j_gene: TRBJ2-3; abundance: .; v_gene: TRBV7-9; CDR3aa: CASTVAGSTDTQYF; CDR3nt: TGTGCCAGCACCGTGGCGGGAAGCACAGATACGCAGTATTTT
d_gene: .; j_gene: TRBJ2-5; abundance: .; v_gene: TRBV7-3; CDR3aa: CASSSRQQETQYF; CDR3nt: TGTGCCAGCAGCTCGAGACAGCAGGAGACCCAGTACTTC
d_gene: .; j_gene: TRBJ2-3; abundance: .; v_gene: TRBV7-3; CDR3aa: CASSSGTPDTQYF; CDR3nt: TGTGCCAGCAGCTCCGGGACTCCCGATACGCAGTATTTT
d_gene: .; j_gene: TRBJ2-3; abundance: .; v_gene: TRBV12-1; CDR3aa: CASSFRRNGPTDTQYF; CDR3nt: TGTGCCAGCAGCTTCCGTCGCAACGGTCCCACAGATACGCAGTATTTT
d_gene: TRBD1; j_gene: TRBJ2-1; abundance: .; v_gene: TRBV11-1; CDR3aa: CASSLGRGQDEQFF; CDR3nt: TGTGCCAGCAGCTTGGGCAGGGGGCAGGATGAGCAGTTCTTC
d_gene: TRBD2; j_gene: TRBJ2-1; abundance: once; v_gene: TRBV3-1/TRBV3-2; CDR3aa: CASSLDGASGGNEQFF; CDR3nt: TGTGCCAGCAGCCTCGATGGGGCTAGCGGGGGTAATGAGCAGTTCTTC
d_gene: .; j_gene: TRBJ2-3; abundance: few; v_gene: TRBV7-2; CDR3aa: CASSYSGADTQYF; CDR3nt: TGTGCCAGCAGCTATAGCGGAGCAGATACGCAGTATTTT
d_gene: TRBD2; j_gene: TRBJ2-2; abundance: .; v_gene: TRBV28; CDR3aa: CASSLPGLDSLGTGELFF; CDR3nt: TGTGCCAGCAGCTTACCGGGACTAGACTCATTGGGGACCGGGGAGCTGTTTTTT
d_gene: TRBD1; j_gene: TRBJ1-6; abundance: .; v_gene: TRBV10-3; CDR3aa: CAIKEGQGRSPLHF; CDR3nt: TGTGCCATCAAGGAGGGACAGGGCCGTTCACCCCTCCACTTT
d_gene: TRBD1; j_gene: TRBJ1-5; abundance: .; v_gene: TRBV10-3; CDR3aa: CAISGQGGNQPQHF; CDR3nt: TGTGCCATCAGTGGACAGGGGGGGAATCAGCCCCAGCATTTT
d_gene: TRBD1; j_gene: TRBJ1-1; abundance: .; v_gene: TRBV24-1; CDR3aa: CATSDSTGGNTEAFF; CDR3nt: TGTGCCACCAGTGACTCTACAGGGGGGAACACTGAAGCTTTCTTT
d_gene: .; j_gene: TRBJ2-1; abundance: .; v_gene: TRBV28; CDR3aa: CASSEEFNEQFF; CDR3nt: TGTGCCAGCTCGGAGGAGTTCAATGAGCAGTTCTTC
d_gene: .; j_gene: TRBJ2-5; abundance: .; v_gene: TRBV19; CDR3aa: CASSRGPRAAQYF; CDR3nt: TGTGCCAGTAGTAGGGGCCCCCGGGCGGCCCAGTACTTC
d_gene: .; j_gene: TRBJ2-7; abundance: .; v_gene: TRBV2; CDR3aa: CASKTGTSSYEQYF; CDR3nt: TGTGCCAGCAAAACCGGGACATCTTCCTACGAGCAGTACTTC
d_gene: .; j_gene: TRBJ1-5; abundance: .; v_gene: TRBV11-2; CDR3aa: CASSLGGNGQPQHF; CDR3nt: TGTGCCAGCAGCTTAGGAGGGAATGGACAGCCCCAGCATTTT
d_gene: .; j_gene: TRBJ1-2; abundance: .; v_gene: TRBV7-9; CDR3aa: CASSSRQYHYGYTF; CDR3nt: TGTGCCAGCAGCTCACGACAGTACCACTATGGCTACACCTTC
d_gene: TRBD2; j_gene: TRBJ2-3; abundance: .; v_gene: TRBV28; CDR3aa: CASSLSASGGGKDTQYF; CDR3nt: TGTGCCAGCAGTTTATCGGCAAGCGGGGGGGGCAAAGATACGCAGTATTTT
d_gene: TRBD2; j_gene: TRBJ2-3; abundance: once; v_gene: TRBV7-3; CDR3aa: CASSLSSGASTDTQYF; CDR3nt: TGTGCCAGCAGCTTAAGTAGCGGGGCTAGCACAGATACGCAGTATTTT
d_gene: .; j_gene: TRBJ2-5; abundance: once; v_gene: TRBV2; CDR3aa: CASRRGYQETQYF; CDR3nt: TGTGCCAGCAGGCGGGGCTATCAAGAGACCCAGTACTTC
d_gene: TRBD2; j_gene: TRBJ2-1; abundance: .; v_gene: TRBV28; CDR3aa: CASSLTLTSGGPPPDNEQFF; CDR3nt: TGTGCCAGCAGTTTAACCCTGACTAGCGGGGGGCCACCCCCCGACAATGAGCAGTTCTTC
d_gene: .; j_gene: TRBJ1-6; abundance: .; v_gene: TRBV19; CDR3aa: CASSIRWAADYSPLHF; CDR3nt: TGTGCCAGTAGTATAAGGTGGGCAGCGGACTATTCACCCCTCCACTTT
d_gene: TRBD2; j_gene: TRBJ2-1; abundance: .; v_gene: TRBV6-2/TRBV6-3; CDR3aa: CASSYELAGGREFF; CDR3nt: TGTGCCAGCAGTTACGAGCTAGCGGGAGGTCGCGAGTTCTTC